This record looks at one T cell receptor beta chain sequence and its context. This sample was taken from a study of blood T cell repertoires in COVID-19. Study in general: In each case, the material was cDNA or gDNA derived from T cells, B-cell-depleted T cells, or PBMCs.

CDR1 is ENHRY and CDR2 is SYGVKD in the germline V gene. V dropped 2 bases and J dropped 5 bases, with 12 bases sitting between them. The CDR3 covers 14 residues. Assay used: immunoSEQ multiplex PCR; TCRdb lists only in-frame clones, some missing. The repertoire holds hundreds of thousands of clones, roughly 88% seen once, with 25% to 35% in the top ten. The sample consisted of peripheral blood. The chain joins TRBV10-3 to TRBJ1-1; D may be TRBD1 (6 bases). The receptor was isolated from a man between 35 and 55 years old with acute or convalescent COVID-19. The CDR3 spells CAISEGRGLTEAFF. DNA of the CDR3: TGTGCCATCAGTGAGGGCAGGGGATTGACTGAAGCTTTCTTT.